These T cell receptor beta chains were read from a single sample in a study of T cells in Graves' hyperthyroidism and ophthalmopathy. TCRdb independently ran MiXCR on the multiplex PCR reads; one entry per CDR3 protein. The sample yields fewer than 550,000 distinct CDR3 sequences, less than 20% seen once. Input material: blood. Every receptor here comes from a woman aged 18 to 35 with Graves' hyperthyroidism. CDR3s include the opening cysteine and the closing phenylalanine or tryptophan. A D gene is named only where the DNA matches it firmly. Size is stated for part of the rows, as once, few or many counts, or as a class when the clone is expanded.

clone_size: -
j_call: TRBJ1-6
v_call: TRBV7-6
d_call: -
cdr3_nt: TGTGCCAGCAGCTTAGATCCGGGGGCACCCCTCCACTTT
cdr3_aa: CASSLDPGAPLHF

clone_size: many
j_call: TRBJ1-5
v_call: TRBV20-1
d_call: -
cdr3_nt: TGCAGTGCTGTTGTCGGTGCAGGGCTCGGGAGCAATCAGCCCCAGCATTTT
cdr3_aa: CSAVVGAGLGSNQPQHF

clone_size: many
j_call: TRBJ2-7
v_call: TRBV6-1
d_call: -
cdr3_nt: TGTGCCAGCACGCCTCGGGAGTCCTACGAGCAGTACTTC
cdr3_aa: CASTPRESYEQYF

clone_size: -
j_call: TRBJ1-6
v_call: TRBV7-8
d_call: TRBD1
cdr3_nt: TGTGCCAGCAGCTTAATAGACAGGGGGCCAGAGAGCTCCTATAATTCACCCCTCCACTTT
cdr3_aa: CASSLIDRGPESSYNSPLHF

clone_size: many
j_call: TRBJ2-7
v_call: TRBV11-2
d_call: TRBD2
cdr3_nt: TGTGCCAGCAGCTCAGTGTCCCTCCCGGGACTAGCAGTCTACGAGCAGTACTTC
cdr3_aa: CASSSVSLPGLAVYEQYF

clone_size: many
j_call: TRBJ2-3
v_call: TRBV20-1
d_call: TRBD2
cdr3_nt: TGCAGTGCTAGAGGCATTAATAGCGGGGGCGGAGATACGCAGTATTTT
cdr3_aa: CSARGINSGGGDTQYF

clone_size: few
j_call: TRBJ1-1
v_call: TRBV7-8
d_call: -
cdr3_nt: TGTGCCAGCAGCTTTTACAGATGGACAAACACTGAAGCTTTCTTT
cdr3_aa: CASSFYRWTNTEAFF

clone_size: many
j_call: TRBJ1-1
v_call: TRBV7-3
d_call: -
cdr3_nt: TGTGCCAGCAGCTTAACTGGATCTTCGAACACTGAAGCTTTCTTT
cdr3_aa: CASSLTGSSNTEAFF

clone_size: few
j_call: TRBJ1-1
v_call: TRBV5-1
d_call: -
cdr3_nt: TGCGCCAGCAGCTTGGTTGGGGATCCGGGCACTGAAGCTTTCTTT
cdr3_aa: CASSLVGDPGTEAFF

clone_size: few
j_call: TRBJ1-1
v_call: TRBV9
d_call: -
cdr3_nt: TGTGCCAGCAGCCTATCCGCGTGGGTGGGGGAAGTGAACACTGAAGCTTTCTTT
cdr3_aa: CASSLSAWVGEVNTEAFF

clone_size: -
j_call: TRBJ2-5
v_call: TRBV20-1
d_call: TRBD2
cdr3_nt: TGCAGTGCTAGCGTAGCGGGAGGCCGGGAGACCCAGTACTTC
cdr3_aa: CSASVAGGRETQYF

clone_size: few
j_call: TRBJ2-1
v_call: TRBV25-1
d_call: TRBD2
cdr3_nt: TGTGCCAGCAGTGACCCCGGGACTAGCGGGAGTGGTGAGCAGTTCTTC
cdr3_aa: CASSDPGTSGSGEQFF

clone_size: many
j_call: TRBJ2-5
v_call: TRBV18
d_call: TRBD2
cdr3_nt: TGTGCCAGCTCACTTAGCGGGGGTCGCCAAGAGACCCAGTACTTC
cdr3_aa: CASSLSGGRQETQYF

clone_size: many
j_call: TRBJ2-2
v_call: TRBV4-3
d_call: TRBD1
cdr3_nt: TGCGCCAGCAGCCAGCGGACAGGGACGAACACCGGGGAGCTGTTTTTT
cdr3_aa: CASSQRTGTNTGELFF

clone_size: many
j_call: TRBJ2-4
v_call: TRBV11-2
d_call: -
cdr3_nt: TGTGCCAGCAGCTTCCTAGGGGGAAACATTCAGTACTTC
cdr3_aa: CASSFLGGNIQYF

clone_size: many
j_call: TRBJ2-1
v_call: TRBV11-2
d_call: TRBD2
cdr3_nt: TGTGCCAGCAGCTTACAGGGACTAGCGGGAGGAGCATCCTACAATGAGCAGTTCTTC
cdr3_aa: CASSLQGLAGGASYNEQFF

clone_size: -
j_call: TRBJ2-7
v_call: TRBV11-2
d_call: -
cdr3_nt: TGTGCCAGCAGCTTTCCGGAGGACGAGCAGTACTTC
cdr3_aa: CASSFPEDEQYF

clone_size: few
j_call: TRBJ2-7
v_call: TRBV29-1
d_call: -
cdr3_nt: TGCAGCGTTATAAAGTCTCCCTACGAGCAGTACTTC
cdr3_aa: CSVIKSPYEQYF

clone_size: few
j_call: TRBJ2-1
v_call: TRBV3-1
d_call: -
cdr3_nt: TGTGCCAGCAGCCCAGGTGGGGGGAGGGAGCAGTTCTTC
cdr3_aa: CASSPGGGREQFF

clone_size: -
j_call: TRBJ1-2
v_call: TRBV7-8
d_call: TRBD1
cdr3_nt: TGTGCCAGCAGCTTCCGTACCCCGGGACAGGGGGCGCAAGGCTACACCTTC
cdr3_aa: CASSFRTPGQGAQGYTF

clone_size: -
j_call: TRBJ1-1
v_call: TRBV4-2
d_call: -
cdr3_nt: TGTGCTAGCAGCCAAGAACATGACAGCGAGATGAACACTGAAGCTTTCTTT
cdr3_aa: CASSQEHDSEMNTEAFF

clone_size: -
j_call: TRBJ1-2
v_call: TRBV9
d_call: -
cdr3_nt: TGTGCCAGCAGCGTAGACAGCCTCTATGGCTACACCTTC
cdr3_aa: CASSVDSLYGYTF

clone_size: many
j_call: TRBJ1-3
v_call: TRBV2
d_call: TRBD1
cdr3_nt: TGTGCCAGCAAAGGACAGGGAAATATCGCTGGAAACACCATATATTTT
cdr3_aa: CASKGQGNIAGNTIYF

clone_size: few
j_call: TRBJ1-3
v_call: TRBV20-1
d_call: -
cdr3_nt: TGCAGTGCTGCCGAGTGGGGCTCTGGAAACACCATATATTTT
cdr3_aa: CSAAEWGSGNTIYF

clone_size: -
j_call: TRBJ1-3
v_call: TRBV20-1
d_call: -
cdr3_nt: TGCAGTGCGGACTCACGGGTATCTGGAAACACCATATATTTT
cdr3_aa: CSADSRVSGNTIYF

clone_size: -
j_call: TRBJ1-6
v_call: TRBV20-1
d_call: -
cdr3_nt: TGCAGTGCTAGAGAATTAGGGTCCTATAATTCACCCCCCCACTTT
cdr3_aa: CSARELGSYNSPPHF

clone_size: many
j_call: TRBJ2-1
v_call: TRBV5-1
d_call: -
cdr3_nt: TGCGCCAGCAGCTTGGAAGTGGCGTATGAGCAGTTCTTC
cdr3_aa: CASSLEVAYEQFF

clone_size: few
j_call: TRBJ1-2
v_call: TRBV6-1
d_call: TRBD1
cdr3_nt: TGTGCCAGCAGGACCACAGGGGGGGATGGCTACACCTTC
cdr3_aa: CASRTTGGDGYTF

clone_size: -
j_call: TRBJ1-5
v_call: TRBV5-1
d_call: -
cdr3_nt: TGTGCCAGCAGCTCCCAGCACAATCAGCCCCAGCATTTT
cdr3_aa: CASSSQHNQPQHF

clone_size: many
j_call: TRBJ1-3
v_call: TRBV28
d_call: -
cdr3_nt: TGTGCCAGCAGTTCACTCAGCAACACCATATATTTT
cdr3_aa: CASSSLSNTIYF

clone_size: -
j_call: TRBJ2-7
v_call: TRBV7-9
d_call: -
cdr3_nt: TGTGCCAGCAGCTTAGCCCCGCTCATCTACGAGCAGTACTTC
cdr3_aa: CASSLAPLIYEQYF

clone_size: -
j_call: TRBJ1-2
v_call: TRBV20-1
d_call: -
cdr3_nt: TGCAGTGCTAGAGATTCAGGACAACCTGACACCTTC
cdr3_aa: CSARDSGQPDTF

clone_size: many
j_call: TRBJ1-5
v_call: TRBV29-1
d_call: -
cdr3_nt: TGCAGCGCCGGAGACAGTAGCCAGCCCCAGCATTTT
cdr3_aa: CSAGDSSQPQHF

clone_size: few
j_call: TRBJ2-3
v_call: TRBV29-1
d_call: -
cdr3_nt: TGCAGCGTTGCGGGGGCCGGTACGCAGTATTTT
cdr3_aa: CSVAGAGTQYF

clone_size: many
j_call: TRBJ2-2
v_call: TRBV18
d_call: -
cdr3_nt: TGTGCCAGCTCCGAGACGTCCCCGGGCACCGGGGAGCTGTTTTTT
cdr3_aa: CASSETSPGTGELFF

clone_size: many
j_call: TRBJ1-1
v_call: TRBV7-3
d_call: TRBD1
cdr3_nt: TGTGCCAGCAGCTTAAGGGGTGGGACAGGGTCGAGCACTGAAGCTTTCTTT
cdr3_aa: CASSLRGGTGSSTEAFF

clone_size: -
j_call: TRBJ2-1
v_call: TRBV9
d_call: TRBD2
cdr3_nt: TGTGCCAGCAGCGAAATGCTAGCGGGAGGGCCCTCAAAGGATGAGCAGTTCTTC
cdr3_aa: CASSEMLAGGPSKDEQFF

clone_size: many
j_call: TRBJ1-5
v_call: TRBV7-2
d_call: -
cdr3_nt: TGTGCCAGCAGCCTCTTTTGGGAGGGGCAGCCCCAGCATTTT
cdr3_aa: CASSLFWEGQPQHF

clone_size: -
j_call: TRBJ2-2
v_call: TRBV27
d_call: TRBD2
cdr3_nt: TGTGCCAGCAGTTGGGGACTAGCGGGAGTAAGGACCGGGGAGCTGTTTTTT
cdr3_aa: CASSWGLAGVRTGELFF

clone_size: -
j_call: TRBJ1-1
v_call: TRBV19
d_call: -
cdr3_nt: TGTGCCAGTAGGAAACAGGGTATCGACACTGAAGCTTTCTTT
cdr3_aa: CASRKQGIDTEAFF

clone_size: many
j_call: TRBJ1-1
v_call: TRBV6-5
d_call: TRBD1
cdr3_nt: TGTGCCAGCAGTTATCTTCTACAGGGGGTGTTGAACACTGAAGCTTTCTTT
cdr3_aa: CASSYLLQGVLNTEAFF

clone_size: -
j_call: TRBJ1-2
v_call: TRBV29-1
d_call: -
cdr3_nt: TGCAGCGTTGAGAATTTCTATGGCTACACCTTC
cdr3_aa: CSVENFYGYTF

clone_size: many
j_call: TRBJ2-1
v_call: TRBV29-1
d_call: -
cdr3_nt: TGCAGCGTTGAAGGTGGGAGCGCTAGCTCCTACAATGAGCAGTTCTTC
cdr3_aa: CSVEGGSASSYNEQFF

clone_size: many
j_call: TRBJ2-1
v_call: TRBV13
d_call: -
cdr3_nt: TGTGCCAGCAGCAATAGCGCGAGCTCCTACAATGAGCAGTTCTTC
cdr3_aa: CASSNSASSYNEQFF

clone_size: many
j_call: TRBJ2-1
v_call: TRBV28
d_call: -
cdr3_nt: TGTGCCAGCAGTCCTCACCGGAAGCAGTTCTTC
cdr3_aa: CASSPHRKQFF

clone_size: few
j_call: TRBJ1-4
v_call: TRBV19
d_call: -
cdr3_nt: TGTGCCAGTAGTATTGGAGGATCAACTAATGAAAAACTGTTTTTT
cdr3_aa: CASSIGGSTNEKLFF

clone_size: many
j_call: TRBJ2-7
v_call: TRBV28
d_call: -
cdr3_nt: TGTGCCAGCAGCCCATCGGGTGTCACGAGCTCCTACGAGCAGTACTTC
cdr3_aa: CASSPSGVTSSYEQYF

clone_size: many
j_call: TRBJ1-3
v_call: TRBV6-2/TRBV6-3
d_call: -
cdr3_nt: TGTGCCAGCAGACACTCTTACAGGACGTCTGGAAACACCATATATTTT
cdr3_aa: CASRHSYRTSGNTIYF

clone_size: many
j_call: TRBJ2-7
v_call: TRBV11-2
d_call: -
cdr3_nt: TGTGCCAGCAGCGACACACCACGATTTCAGGGGATCACCTACGAGCAGTACTTC
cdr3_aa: CASSDTPRFQGITYEQYF

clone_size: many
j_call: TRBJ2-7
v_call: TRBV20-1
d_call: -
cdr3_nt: TGCAGTGCTAGCGGGGACTCCAGATCCTACGAGCAGTACTTC
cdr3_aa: CSASGDSRSYEQYF

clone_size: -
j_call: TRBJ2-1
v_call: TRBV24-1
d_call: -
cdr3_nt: TGTGCCACCAGTGCGGGGGCCAGCTCCTACAATGAGCAGTTCTTC
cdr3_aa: CATSAGASSYNEQFF

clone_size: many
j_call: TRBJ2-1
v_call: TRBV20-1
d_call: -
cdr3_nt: TGCAGTGCTAGAGATCACGGTAGATCCTACAATGAGCAGTTCTTC
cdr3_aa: CSARDHGRSYNEQFF

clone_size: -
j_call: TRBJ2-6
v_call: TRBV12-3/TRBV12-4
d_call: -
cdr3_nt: TGTGCCAGCAGTTTCTCTACGGGGGCACGTGGGGCCAACGTCCTGACTTTC
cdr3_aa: CASSFSTGARGANVLTF

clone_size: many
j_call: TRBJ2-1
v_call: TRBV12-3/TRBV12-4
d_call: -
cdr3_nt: TGTGCCAGCGATAATCGGAGCTCCTACAATGAGCAGTTCTTC
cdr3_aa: CASDNRSSYNEQFF

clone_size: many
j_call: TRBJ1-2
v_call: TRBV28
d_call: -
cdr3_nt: TGTGCCAGCACCCAAACTGGGAGCGGGACTTATGGCTACACCTTC
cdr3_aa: CASTQTGSGTYGYTF

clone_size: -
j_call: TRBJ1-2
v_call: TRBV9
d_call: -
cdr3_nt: TGTGCCAGCAGCGTACCACACCTTGGCTACACCTTC
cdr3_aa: CASSVPHLGYTF

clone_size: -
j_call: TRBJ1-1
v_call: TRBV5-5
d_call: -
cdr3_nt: TGTGCCAGCAGCTTAACAACCAATTATTTCGCTGAAGCTTTCTTT
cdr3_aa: CASSLTTNYFAEAFF

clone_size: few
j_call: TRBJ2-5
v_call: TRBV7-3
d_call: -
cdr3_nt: TGTGCCAGCAGCTCGTTTGAGGGACAGACCCAGTACTTC
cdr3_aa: CASSSFEGQTQYF